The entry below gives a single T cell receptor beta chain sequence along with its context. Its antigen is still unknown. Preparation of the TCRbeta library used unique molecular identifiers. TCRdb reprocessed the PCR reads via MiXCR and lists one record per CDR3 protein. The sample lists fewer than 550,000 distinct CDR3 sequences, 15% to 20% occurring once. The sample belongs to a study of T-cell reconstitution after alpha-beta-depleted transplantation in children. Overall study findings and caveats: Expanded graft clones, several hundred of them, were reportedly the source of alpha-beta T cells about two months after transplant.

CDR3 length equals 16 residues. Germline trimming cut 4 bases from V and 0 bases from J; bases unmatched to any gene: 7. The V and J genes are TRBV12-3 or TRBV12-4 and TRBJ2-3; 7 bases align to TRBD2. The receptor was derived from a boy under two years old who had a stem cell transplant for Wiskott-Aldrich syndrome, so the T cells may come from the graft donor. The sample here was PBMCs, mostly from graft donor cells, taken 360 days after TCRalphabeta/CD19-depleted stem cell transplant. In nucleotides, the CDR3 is TGTGCCAGCAGTTCCTGGTTTAGCGGGAGCACAGATACGCAGTATTTT. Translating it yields CASSSWFSGSTDTQYF.